Listed below are T cell receptor beta chains from one sample, sequenced in a study of blood T cells in healthy people across ages. TCRdb redid the calling of the 5' RACE reads with MiXCR, one entry per CDR3 protein. The table shows approximately 1.5 million distinct CDR3 sequences, with around 36% occurring only once. Sequencing was carried out using blood. These receptors were collected from a woman aged 30 to 39 in good health. CDR3s leave out the opening cysteine and the closing phenylalanine or tryptophan.

>TRBJ2-7|TRBV7-3
ASSQRSGQGYEQY
>TRBJ2-1|TRBV4-1
ASSQEWREYGNEQF
>TRBJ2-5|TRBV5-1
ASSLAGGLSQY
>TRBJ2-5|TRBV27
ASSSYGTGRETQY
>TRBJ2-7|TRBV7-6
ASSPALATSYEQY
>TRBJ2-3|TRBV12-3/TRBV12-4
ASSHGGGSTDTQY
>TRBJ2-3|TRBV20-1
SVSPARLTDTQY
>TRBJ2-7|TRBV20-1
SAYNGLAASYEQY
>TRBJ2-1|TRBV6-1
ASSEGDRIWNEQF
>TRBJ2-1|TRBV10-3
AISEPASGNNEQF
>TRBJ1-1|TRBV27
ASSLGRIAEAF
>TRBJ1-4|TRBV7-9
ASSRGGSVEEKLF
>TRBJ2-3|TRBV4-2
ASSQELAGGVYTDTQY
>TRBJ1-1|TRBV29-1
SVVPAPGGNTEAF
>TRBJ1-2|TRBV28
ASSPPGTPYGYT
>TRBJ2-3|TRBV25-1
ASSERSGGRTDTQY
>NA|TRBV7-9
ASSSRVGPKPYEQY
>TRBJ1-2|TRBV9
ASRKDSSPHGYT
>TRBJ1-1|TRBV2
ASGASNTEAF
>TRBJ2-3|TRBV5-1
ASQGAGIDTDTQY
>TRBJ1-2|TRBV20-1
SARDPDSGAYGYT
>TRBJ2-1|TRBV29-1
SVLTGTSRAGEQF
>TRBJ2-1|TRBV11-2
ASSSTHGSSYNEQF
>TRBJ2-7|TRBV12-3/TRBV12-4
ASSFTGGEYEQH
>TRBJ1-2|TRBV29-1
SVVGLEGYT
>TRBJ2-5|TRBV24-1
ATSGTLQETQY
>TRBJ2-3|TRBV2
ASSEMRGDTQY
>TRBJ2-3|TRBV7-8
ASSLALTGRTDTQY
>TRBJ2-7|TRBV7-7
ASSLGTGENYEQY
>TRBJ2-1|TRBV5-6
ASSLGQGYGEQF
>TRBJ1-2|TRBV6-6
ASSYDEVVYGYT
>TRBJ2-1|TRBV7-9
ASGIGGISSYNEQF
>TRBJ2-1|TRBV9
AGSVGPGGLYNGQF
>NA|TRBV20-1
SASRFGLAGEVNEQY
>TRBJ1-1|TRBV20-1
SALDIGGFRAF
>TRBJ2-2|TRBV5-1
ASSWSGGPNTGELF